This T cell receptor beta chain stems from a study of T cells in localized non-small cell lung cancer. The assay was immunoSEQ multiplex PCR, and TCRdb's table has in-frame clones only and misses some. Altogether about 24,000 clones are present, about 91% being singletons, with the ten largest covering about 9.7%. Overall study findings and caveats: Multi-region tumor sequencing was not done, so intratumor heterogeneity could not be excluded.

This clone was observed a few times. The target antigen is unknown. Specimen: peripheral blood mononuclear cells, collected before any cancer treatment. This TCR derives from a woman aged 35 to 69 with stage III lung adenocarcinoma.

The CDR3 DNA follows: TGTGCCAGCAGTTACAAAGGGACTAGTGGTTACGAGCAGTACTTC. Its translation: CASSYKGTSGYEQYF. V is TRBV6-6 and J is TRBJ2-7; TRBD2 matches at 8 bases. There are 15 residues in the CDR3. V dropped 2 bases and J dropped 4; count of bases not matched to a gene: 7. Germline V lookup: CDR1 MNHNY, CDR2 SVGAGI (reference sequence).